These 28 T cell receptor beta chains came from one sample sequenced in a study of shared clonotypes between healthy human individuals. Assay: immunoSEQ multiplex PCR; the TCRdb copy retains only in-frame clones and omits some. Here the sample spans about 2.3 million clones, about nine tenths being singletons. The specimen was naive CD4+ T cells from PBMCs. Subset of the sample: CD45RA+ positively selected. Source of these receptors: a man between 18 and 29 years old in good health. Some clones in this sample may be carry-over from other donors' samples.

For this clone: The sample has other DNA sequences that encode this CDR3 too. This rearrangement joins TRBV2 to TRBJ1-5; tentatively, D is TRBD1 (5 bases). The CDR3 has 15 amino acids. CDR1 and CDR2 from the germline V gene are SNHLY and FYNNEI. Trimming left V 1 base short and J 1 base short, with 8 bases between. The CDR3, as DNA: TGTGCCAGCAGTGAAGAAGGGGTAAGCAATCAGCCCCAGCATTTT. It translates to CASSEEGVSNQPQHF. Complete variable domain (other parts from reference TRBV2 and TRBJ1-5): EPEVTQTPSHQVTQMGQEVILRCVPISNHLYFYWYRQILGQKVEFLVSFYNNEISEKSEIFDDQFSVERPDGSNFTLKIRSTKLEDSAMYFCASSEEGVSNQPQHFGDGTRLSIL.

V gene TRBV5-4 combines with J gene TRBJ2-3; D ambiguous. Germline CDR1 SGHNT, CDR2 YYREEE (reference sequence). V was pared by 2 bases and J by 9 bases, with 16 bases between. This CDR3 is 14 amino acids long. CDR3 loop: CASSFPNLTRTQYF. Here the CDR3 DNA reads TGTGCCAGCAGCTTTCCAAACTTGACGAGGACGCAGTATTTT.

This clone was detected only once. A junction boundary mismatches the germline segment, possibly from a read error. The chain is built from TRBV7-3 and TRBJ2-7; D might be TRBD2 (5 bases). Germline-derived CDR1 and CDR2 are SGHTA and FQGTGA. There are 12 residues in the CDR3. The CDR3 DNA is TGTGCCAGGAGAGGGTTCCCCTACGAGCAGTACTTT. Amino acid sequence: CARRGFPYEQYF.

V and J are TRBV30 and TRBJ2-3, with 12 bases fitting TRBD2. The CDR3 length is 14 residues. In germline, CDR1 is GTSNPN, CDR2 SVGIG (reference sequence). Trimming cost V 8 bases and J 5 bases; bases outside gene matches: 8. CDR3 nucleotide sequence: TGTGCCGGGGGGACTAGCGGGTCGATAGATACGCAGTATTTT. It translates to CAGGTSGSIDTQYF.

With respect to this clone: The junction departs from germline at one end; a sequencing error may be responsible. V gene TRBV11-3 combines with J gene TRBJ2-7; D uncertain. Germline V gene sequence: CDR1 SGHNT, CDR2 YENEEA. The CDR3 has 10 amino acids. Here the CDR3 reads CASSLYRVVF. As DNA, the CDR3 is TGTGCCAGCAGCTTATATAGGGTGGTCTTC. Complete variable domain (other parts from reference TRBV11-3 and TRBJ2-7): EAGVVQSPRYKIIEKKQPVAFWCNPISGHNTLYWYLQNLGQGPELLIRYENEEAVDDSQLPKDRFSAERLKGVDSTLKIQPAELGDSAVYLCASSLYRVVFGPGTRLTVT.

The chain is built from TRBV18 and TRBJ2-2, with D hard to call. CDR3 length: 16 amino acids. Germline lookup yields CDR1 KGHSH and CDR2 LQKENI. V dropped 1 base and J dropped 1 base, with 10 bases sitting between them. CDR3 DNA: TGTGCCAGCTCACCACAAGGCCTTAAGAACACCGGGGAGCTGTTTTTT. Translation gives CASSPQGLKNTGELFF.

The chain joins TRBV7-3 to TRBJ2-2; TRBD1 is a possible D gene (5 bases). Looked up from germline, CDR1 is SGHTA and CDR2 is FQGTGA. The CDR3 length is 15 residues. Trimming stripped 4 bases from V and 1 base from J, with 10 bases between. The CDR3 here is CASSSQGVNTGELFF. The CDR3, as DNA: TGTGCCAGCAGCTCCCAAGGGGTGAACACCGGGGAGCTGTTTTTT.

V usage is TRBV9 and J usage is TRBJ1-4, with D possibly being TRBD1 (5 bases). The germline V and J ends were trimmed by 2 bases and 4 bases, with 12 bases remaining between them. Germline CDR1 SGDLS, CDR2 YYNGEE. The CDR3 is made up of 15 amino acids. In DNA form, the CDR3 reads TGTGCCAGCAGCGTGCGGGGCCACTATAATGAAAAACTGTTTTTT. It encodes CASSVRGHYNEKLFF.

The chain is built from TRBV5-8 and TRBJ1-5, with D possibly TRBD1 on 5 matching bases. CDR1 is SGHTS, CDR2 YDEGEE, per germline. The germline V and J ends were trimmed by 6 bases and 1 base, with 14 bases remaining between them. The CDR3 is 15 amino acids. The CDR3 DNA follows: TGTGCCAGCACCCGAGGGGTGGTCAGCAATCAGCCCCAGCATTTT. Translating gives CASTRGVVSNQPQHF.

This chain joins TRBV6-5 and TRBJ1-1, with TRBD1 identical over 7 bases. This CDR3 has 11 amino acids. V lost 5 bases, J lost 10 bases, and 4 bases stayed unmatched. Germline V lookup: CDR1 MNHEY, CDR2 SVGAGI. CDR3 residues: CASSNQGGAFF. The CDR3 DNA reads as TGTGCCAGCAGTAATCAGGGGGGAGCTTTCTTT.

This clone was seen a single time. V is TRBV19 and J is TRBJ2-2, with 7 bases that match TRBD1. Per the germline V gene, CDR1 is LNHDA and CDR2 is SQIVND (reference sequence). V trimming: 3 bases; J trimming: 6 bases; junction bases outside the gene matches: 10. The CDR3 is 16 residues long. The CDR3 region is CASSIEGRGKAGELFF. The CDR3 region has the DNA TGTGCCAGTAGTATTGAGGGCAGGGGGAAGGCCGGGGAGCTGTTTTTT.

This chain links TRBV27 with TRBJ1-1; D gene ambiguous. From germline, CDR1 is MNHEY and CDR2 SMNVEV (reference sequence). V was trimmed by 4 bases and J by 7 bases, leaving 22 bases between them. The CDR3 covers 16 residues. As DNA, the CDR3 is TGTGCCAGCAGTTCTACTCGCCCAACTAGAATTTTTGAAGCTTTCTTT. Its translation: CASSSTRPTRIFEAFF.

The J gene is TRBJ2-5, the V gene TRBV7-2; D not resolved. The length of the CDR3 is 13 residues. Germline V gene lookup returns CDR1 SGHTA and CDR2 FQGNSA. Trimming took 5 bases from V and 11 from J, leaving 18 bases between them. The CDR3, as DNA: TGTGCCAGCAGCACCACAAGCGCCGGAGAGCAGTACTTC. It translates to CASSTTSAGEQYF.

A remark on this clone: Other DNA sequences within the sample encode an identical CDR3. This chain links TRBV7-3 with TRBJ2-2; 13 bases match TRBD2. The CDR3 has 16 residues. V dropped 5 bases and J dropped 5; count of bases not matched to a gene: 5. CDR1 and CDR2 from the germline V gene are SGHTA and FQGTGA. In DNA, the CDR3 is TGTGCCAGCAGCCTTCCGGGACTAGCGGGAACCGGGGAGCTGTTTTTT. Its translation is CASSLPGLAGTGELFF.

The chain employs TRBV27 and TRBJ2-2; 7 positions agree with TRBD1. Trimming removed 0 bases from V and 7 bases from J; junction bases left unmatched: 8. Germline-derived CDR1 and CDR2 are MNHEY and SMNVEV (reference sequence). CDR3 length equals 16 residues. The CDR3 sequence is CASSLSPGTVVGELFF. The CDR3 bases are TGTGCCAGCAGTTTATCTCCCGGGACAGTGGTCGGGGAGCTGTTTTTT.

The chain uses TRBV5-1 and TRBJ2-7; 8 positions match TRBD1. V dropped 7 bases and J dropped 7; count of bases not matched to a gene: 10. This CDR3 contains 13 residues. Germline values: CDR1 SGHRS, CDR2 YFSETQ. CDR3: CASWEGQGGEQYF. The CDR3, as DNA: TGCGCCAGCTGGGAAGGACAGGGCGGGGAGCAGTACTTC. Together with reference TRBV5-1 and TRBJ2-7, the CDR3 gives the full variable domain: KAGVTQTPRYLIKTRGQQVTLSCSPISGHRSVSWYQQTPGQGLQFLFEYFSETQRNKGNFPGRFSGRQFSNSRSEMNVSTLELGDSALYLCASWEGQGGEQYFGPGTRLTVT.

The J gene is TRBJ1-2, the V gene TRBV7-9; D is perhaps TRBD1 (5 bases). Trimming shortened V by 2 bases and J by 8 bases, and 12 bases separated the two germline ends. The germline CDR1 and CDR2 sequences are SEHNR and FQNEAQ (reference sequence). The CDR3 runs to 13 residues. The DNA of the CDR3 is TGTGCCAGCAGCTTACAAGGGGTCGGAGGCTACACCTTC. This codes for CASSLQGVGGYTF.

This chain links TRBV5-8 with TRBJ1-5; weak D call: TRBD1 (6 bases). Trimming shortened V by 6 bases and J by 7 bases, and 14 bases separated the two germline ends. The CDR3 covers 13 residues. The germline V gene has CDR1 SGHTS and CDR2 YDEGEE. DNA of the CDR3: TGTGCCAGCAACAGGGAATTAGGACAGCCCCAGCATTTT. It encodes CASNRELGQPQHF.

The chain joins TRBV7-6 to TRBJ2-5; D remains ambiguous. The CDR3 is made up of 12 amino acids. Germline lookup yields CDR1 SGHVS and CDR2 FNYEAQ. Deletions cut 2 bases from V and 4 bases from J, with 5 bases between. CDR3 sequence: CASSLIRETQYF. In nucleotides, the CDR3 is TGTGCCAGCAGCTTAATTCGAGAGACCCAGTACTTC.

The gene calls are TRBV5-1 and TRBJ2-3; D unresolved. Germline values: CDR1 SGHRS, CDR2 YFSETQ. The CDR3 totals 14 residues. V shed 2 bases and J shed 1 base, with 8 bases lying between them. The CDR3 coding sequence is TGCGCCAGCAGCTTTGACCGGGGCACAGATACGCAGTATTTT. This gives the protein CASSFDRGTDTQYF.

The V gene is TRBV18, the J gene TRBJ1-1; tentative D call: TRBD1 (5 bases). There are 15 residues in the CDR3. The V end was cut by 3 bases, the J end by 5 bases, with 16 bases between. From germline, CDR1 is KGHSH and CDR2 LQKENI. The chain's CDR3 is CASSPGVLKGTEAFF. Written as DNA, the CDR3 is TGTGCCAGCTCACCGGGGGTCCTAAAGGGGACTGAAGCTTTCTTT. The complete variable domain, with remaining parts taken from reference TRBV18 and TRBJ1-1, reads NAGVMQNPRHLVRRRGQEARLRCSPMKGHSHVYWYRQLPEEGLKFMVYLQKENIIDESGMPKERFSAEFPKEGPSILRIQQVVRGDSAAYFCASSPGVLKGTEAFFGQGTRLTVV.

This rearrangement joins TRBV2 to TRBJ2-7; 7 bases are a match to TRBD1. From germline, CDR1 is SNHLY and CDR2 FYNNEI. This CDR3 has 15 residues. The V and J ends lost 3 bases and 1 base, in that order; junction bases with no gene match: 6. CDR3 region: CASSDWDRQSYEQYF. The CDR3 nucleotides are TGTGCCAGCAGTGACTGGGACAGACAGTCCTACGAGCAGTACTTC.

Comments on this clone: The sample holds other DNA sequences that translate to the same CDR3. V is TRBV15 and J is TRBJ1-2; D possibly corresponds to TRBD1 (6 bases). The CDR3 length is 13 residues. Trimming left V 0 bases short and J 4 bases short, with 6 bases between. CDR1 and CDR2 (germline): LNHNV, YYDKDF (reference sequence). CDR3 sequence reads: CATSREGGYGYTF. The CDR3 DNA sequence: TGTGCCACCAGCAGAGAAGGGGGCTATGGCTACACCTTC.

Remarks on this clone: Other DNA variants within this sample encode the same CDR3. V is TRBV27 and J is TRBJ2-3; no firm D call. V dropped 5 bases and J dropped 1 base, with 7 bases sitting between them. Germline assignment: CDR1 MNHEY and CDR2 SMNVEV (reference sequence). The CDR3 is 13 amino acids. The CDR3 spells CASSSRGTDTQYF. The CDR3 DNA sequence: TGTGCCAGCAGTAGCCGGGGCACAGATACGCAGTATTTT.

The chain links TRBV7-3 to TRBJ2-3; D is possibly TRBD1 (6 bases). Germline values: CDR1 SGHTA, CDR2 FQGTGA. CDR3 length equals 16 residues. Trimming stripped 5 bases from V and 1 base from J, with 16 bases between. The CDR3 sequence is CASSTGTSLGTDTQYF. CDR3 coding DNA: TGTGCCAGCAGCACTGGGACAAGCCTTGGCACAGATACGCAGTATTTT.

The chain has TRBV7-9 and TRBJ2-6, with 9 bases matching TRBD1. Germline trimming cut 2 bases from V and 2 bases from J; bases unmatched to any gene: 1. The CDR3 has 16 amino acids. From germline, CDR1 is SEHNR and CDR2 FQNEAQ (reference sequence). The CDR3 spells CASSLRTGAGANVLTF. The CDR3 bases are TGTGCCAGCAGCTTAAGGACAGGGGCTGGGGCCAACGTCCTGACTTTC.

In regard to this clone: This may arise from a read error, as a much more abundant clone is one base away. The V and J genes are TRBV6-1 and TRBJ2-3; perhaps D is TRBD1 or TRBD2 (5 bases each). In germline, CDR1 is MNHNS, CDR2 SASEGT. The CDR3 has 13 amino acids. Trimming left V 6 bases short and J 1 base short, with 8 bases between. DNA of the CDR3: TGTGCCAGCAGCTGGGACCGCACAGATACGCAGTATTTT. Its translation is CASSWDRTDTQYF.

A single count supports this clone. The CDR3 here is CASSQSIAPEQFF. CDR3 in DNA: TGCGCCAGCAGCCAATCCATTGCGCCTGAGCAGTTCTTC. The V gene is TRBV5-1, the J gene TRBJ2-1; D call uncertain. There are 13 residues in the CDR3. The V end lost 4 bases, the J end lost 9 bases, and 14 bases lay between the germline ends. The V gene's germline CDR1 is SGHRS and CDR2 YFSETQ.